This T cell receptor beta chain was recovered during a study of blood T cell repertoires in COVID-19. Across the study: Samples taken during acute and convalescent COVID-19 were collected in the United States, Italy and Spain. PBMCs, B-cell-depleted T cells, or T cells were the source of the cDNA or gDNA that made up the material.

Trimming pared 0 bases from V and 3 bases from J, leaving 9 bases between. Germline CDR1 and CDR2: SGDLS and YYNGEE. The CDR3 runs to 14 residues. Measured with immunoSEQ multiplex PCR; TCRdb has only the in-frame clones, and not every one. The data hold some 80,000 clones, with around 80% observed a single time. Seattle cases were enrolled at active infection and followed longitudinally. Sequenced input: peripheral blood. The receptor comes from a man aged 55-75 years with COVID-19, enrolled during active disease. The chain joins TRBV9 to TRBJ2-5; D is unclear. Here the CDR3 DNA reads TGTGCCAGCAGCGTAGTGGGCGCAAAAGAGACCCAGTACTTC. Its protein is CASSVVGAKETQYF.